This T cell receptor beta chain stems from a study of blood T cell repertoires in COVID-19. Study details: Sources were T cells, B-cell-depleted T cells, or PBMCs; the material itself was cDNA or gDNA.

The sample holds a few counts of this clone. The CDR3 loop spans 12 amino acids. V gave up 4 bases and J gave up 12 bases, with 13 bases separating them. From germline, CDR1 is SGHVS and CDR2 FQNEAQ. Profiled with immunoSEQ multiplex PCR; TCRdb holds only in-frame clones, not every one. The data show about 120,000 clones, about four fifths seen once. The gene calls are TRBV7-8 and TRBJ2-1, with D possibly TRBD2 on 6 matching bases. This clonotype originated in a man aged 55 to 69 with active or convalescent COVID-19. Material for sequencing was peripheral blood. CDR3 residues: CASSSGLGGQFF. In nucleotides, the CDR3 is TGTGCCAGCAGCTCGGGGCTCGGGGGGCAGTTCTTC.